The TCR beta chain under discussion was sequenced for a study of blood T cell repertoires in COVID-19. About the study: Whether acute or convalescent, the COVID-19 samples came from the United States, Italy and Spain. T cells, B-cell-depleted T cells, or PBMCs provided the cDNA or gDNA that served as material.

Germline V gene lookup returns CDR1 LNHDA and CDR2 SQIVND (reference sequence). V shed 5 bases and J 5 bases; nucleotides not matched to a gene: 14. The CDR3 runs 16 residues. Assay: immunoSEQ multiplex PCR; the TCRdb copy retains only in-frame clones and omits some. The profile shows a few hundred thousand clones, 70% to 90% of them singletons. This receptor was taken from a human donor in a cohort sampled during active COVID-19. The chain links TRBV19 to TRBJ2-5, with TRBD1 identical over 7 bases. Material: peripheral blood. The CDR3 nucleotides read TGTGCCAGTAGTGGTGGACCGGGACAGCGGAGGGAGACCCAGTACTTC. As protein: CASSGGPGQRRETQYF.